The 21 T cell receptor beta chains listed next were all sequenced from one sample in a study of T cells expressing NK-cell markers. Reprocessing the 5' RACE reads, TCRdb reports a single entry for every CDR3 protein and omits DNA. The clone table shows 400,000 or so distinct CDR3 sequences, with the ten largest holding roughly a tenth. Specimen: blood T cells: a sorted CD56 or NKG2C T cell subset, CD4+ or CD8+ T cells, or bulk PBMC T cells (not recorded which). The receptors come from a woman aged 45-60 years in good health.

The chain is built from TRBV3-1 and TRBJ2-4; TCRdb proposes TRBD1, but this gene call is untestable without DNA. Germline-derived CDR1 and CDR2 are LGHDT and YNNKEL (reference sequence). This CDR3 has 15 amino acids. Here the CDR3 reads CASSARDSAKNIQYF.

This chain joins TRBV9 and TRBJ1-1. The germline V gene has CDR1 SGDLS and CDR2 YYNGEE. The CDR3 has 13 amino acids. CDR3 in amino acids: CASSTRQNTEAFF.

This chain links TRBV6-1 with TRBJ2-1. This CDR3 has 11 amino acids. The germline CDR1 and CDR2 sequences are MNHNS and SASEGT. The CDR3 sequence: CASSETNEQFF.

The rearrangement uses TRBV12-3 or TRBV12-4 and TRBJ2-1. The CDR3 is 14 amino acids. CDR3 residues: CASSRSGSYNEQFF.

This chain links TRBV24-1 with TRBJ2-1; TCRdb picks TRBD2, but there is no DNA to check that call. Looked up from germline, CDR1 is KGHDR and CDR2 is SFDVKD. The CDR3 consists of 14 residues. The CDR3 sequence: CATSEAGWDYEQFF.

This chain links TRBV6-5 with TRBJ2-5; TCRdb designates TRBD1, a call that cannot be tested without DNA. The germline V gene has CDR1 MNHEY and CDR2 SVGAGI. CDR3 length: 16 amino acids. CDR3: CASSGATTNEGETQYF.

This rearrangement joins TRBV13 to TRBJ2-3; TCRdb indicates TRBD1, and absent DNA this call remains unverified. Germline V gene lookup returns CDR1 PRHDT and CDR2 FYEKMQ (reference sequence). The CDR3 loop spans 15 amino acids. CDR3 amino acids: CASSSRGRGTDTQYF.

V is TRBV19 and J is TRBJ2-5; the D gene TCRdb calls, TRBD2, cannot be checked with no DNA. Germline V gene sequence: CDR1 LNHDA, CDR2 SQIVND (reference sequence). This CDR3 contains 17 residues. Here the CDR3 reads CASSIGRGTSGRETQYF.

CDR3 region: CASTGGPVDLGETQYF. The chain joins TRBV6-2 or TRBV6-3 to TRBJ2-5; there is no DNA to check the TCRdb D call of TRBD2. The CDR3 loop spans 16 amino acids. The germline V gene encodes CDR1 MNHEY and CDR2 SVGEGT.

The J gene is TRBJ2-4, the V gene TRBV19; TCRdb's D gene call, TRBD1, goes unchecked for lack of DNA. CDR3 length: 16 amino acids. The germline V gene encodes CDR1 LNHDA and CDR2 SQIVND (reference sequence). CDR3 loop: CASSIPLGLAKNIQYF.

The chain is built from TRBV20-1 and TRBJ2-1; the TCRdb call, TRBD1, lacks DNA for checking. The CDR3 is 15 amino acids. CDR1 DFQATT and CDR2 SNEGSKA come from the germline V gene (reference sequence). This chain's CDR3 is CSASEETGPYNEQFF.

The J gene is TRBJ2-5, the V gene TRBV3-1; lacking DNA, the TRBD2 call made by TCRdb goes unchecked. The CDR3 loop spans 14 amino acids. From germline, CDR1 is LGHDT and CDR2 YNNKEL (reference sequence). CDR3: CASSQVGLQETQYF.

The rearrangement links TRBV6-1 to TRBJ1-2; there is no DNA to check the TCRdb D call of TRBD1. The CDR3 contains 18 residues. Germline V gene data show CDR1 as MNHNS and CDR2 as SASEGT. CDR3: CASSEPVYRGPLRYGYTF.

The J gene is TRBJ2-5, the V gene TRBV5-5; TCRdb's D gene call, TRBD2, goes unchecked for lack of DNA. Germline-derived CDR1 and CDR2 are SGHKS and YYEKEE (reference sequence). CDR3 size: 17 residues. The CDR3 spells CASSGPGGLAGEETQYF.

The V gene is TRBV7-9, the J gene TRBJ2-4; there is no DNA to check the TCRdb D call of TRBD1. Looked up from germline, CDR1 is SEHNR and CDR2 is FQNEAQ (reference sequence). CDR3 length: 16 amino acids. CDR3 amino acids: CASSLVGGSAKNIQYF. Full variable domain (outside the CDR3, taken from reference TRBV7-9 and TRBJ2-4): DTGVSQNPRHKITKRGQNVTFRCDPISEHNRLYWYRQTLGQGPEFLTYFQNEAQLEKSRLLSDRFSAERPKGSFSTLEIQRTEQGDSAMYLCASSLVGGSAKNIQYFGAGTRLSVL.

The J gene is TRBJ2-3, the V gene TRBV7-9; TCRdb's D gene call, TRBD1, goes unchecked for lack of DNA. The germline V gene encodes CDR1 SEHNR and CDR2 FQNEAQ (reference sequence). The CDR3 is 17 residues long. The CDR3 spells CASSSPGETPGTDTQYF. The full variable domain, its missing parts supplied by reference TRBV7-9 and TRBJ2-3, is DTGVSQNPRHKITKRGQNVTFRCDPISEHNRLYWYRQTLGQGPEFLTYFQNEAQLEKSRLLSDRFSAERPKGSFSTLEIQRTEQGDSAMYLCASSSPGETPGTDTQYFGPGTRLTVL.

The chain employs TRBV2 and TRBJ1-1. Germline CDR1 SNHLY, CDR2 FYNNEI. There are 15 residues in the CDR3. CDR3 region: CASSEQALGNTEAFF.

CDR3 region: CASRLQGGSNEQYF. The gene calls are TRBV7-9 and TRBJ2-7. The CDR3 extends over 14 amino acids. From germline, CDR1 is SEHNR and CDR2 FQNEAQ (reference sequence).

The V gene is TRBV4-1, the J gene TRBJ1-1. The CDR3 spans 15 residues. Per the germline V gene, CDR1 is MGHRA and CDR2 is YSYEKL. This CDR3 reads CASSQEGSWNTEAFF.

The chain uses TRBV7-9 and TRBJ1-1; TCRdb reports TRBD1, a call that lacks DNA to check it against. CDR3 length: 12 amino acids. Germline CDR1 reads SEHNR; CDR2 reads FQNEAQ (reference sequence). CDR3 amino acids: CASNGLGQEAFF.

The CDR3 loop reads CASSTTTGTRNQPQHF. The chain carries TRBV19 and TRBJ1-5; TCRdb selects TRBD1, and the lack of DNA leaves this call unchecked. The length of the CDR3 is 16 residues. Looked up from germline, CDR1 is LNHDA and CDR2 is SQIVND (reference sequence). The entire variable domain, with the rest obtained from reference TRBV19 and TRBJ1-5, is as follows: DGGITQSPKYLFRKEGQNVTLSCEQNLNHDAMYWYRQDPGQGLRLIYYSQIVNDFQKGDIAEGYSVSREKKESFPLTVTSAQKNPTAFYLCASSTTTGTRNQPQHFGDGTRLSIL.